The rows below give T cell receptor beta chains drawn from one sample of a study of T cells in Graves' hyperthyroidism and ophthalmopathy. TCRdb reanalysed the multiplex PCR reads using MiXCR and keeps one entry per CDR3 protein. The data hold fewer than 400,000 distinct CDR3 sequences, with about 15% observed a single time. The material sequenced was blood. These receptors originate from a man aged 30 to 39 with Graves' hyperthyroidism. Each CDR3 is given with its conserved first and last residue.

V,CDR3
TRBV7-8,CASSQGGGIGGYEQYF
TRBV6-1,CASSEALFSGGYTF
TRBV29-1,CSVKITSTSEQYF
TRBV10-3,CAVSRGNSPLHF
TRBV18,CASARADEYNEQFF
TRBV3-1,CASSQVKQGSANYGYTF
TRBV11-2,CASSSGLAGGKPYEQYF
TRBV4-1,CASSQETRAGAGGELFF
TRBV29-1,CSVNSGDPTGPQHF
TRBV28,CASTPRGDQPQHF
TRBV25-1,CASSELWSRSPPHF
TRBV7-2,CASNSPPHSYEQYF
TRBV11-3,CASSLGTGTGRYEQYF
TRBV5-1,CASSLEGFRTDTQYF
TRBV20-1,CSARRPWASGKEAQYF
TRBV6-1,CASREGQEKAFF
TRBV6-1,CASWPTGSGANVLTF
TRBV5-1,CASSSPTGKPNTEAFF
TRBV12-3/TRBV12-4,CASSFGNSYNEQFF
TRBV27,CASSGGLTSTDTQYF
TRBV6-1,CASKDWDRGDTIYF
TRBV2,CASTLGQTQETQHF
TRBV20-1,CSAPGTSGRTDTQYF
TRBV28,CASTSGDANTGELFF
TRBV5-1,CASRIEGADTQYF
TRBV2,CASDSSGANVLTF
TRBV28,CASERQGKYTGELFF
TRBV11-3,CAGSFRGRTDTQYF
TRBV20-1,CSARDRRTGNTEAFF
TRBV2,CASRVVGNSNEQFF
TRBV12-3/TRBV12-4,CASSPQDTQYF
TRBV7-8,CASSFSGSTDTQYF
TRBV3-1,CASSLGTVYEQYF
TRBV30,CAWSVRRGYEQYF
TRBV7-9,CASTPRTVTGELFF
TRBV3-1,CASSQEDRSLTGGIVFF
TRBV28,CASSAGTFIIEQYF